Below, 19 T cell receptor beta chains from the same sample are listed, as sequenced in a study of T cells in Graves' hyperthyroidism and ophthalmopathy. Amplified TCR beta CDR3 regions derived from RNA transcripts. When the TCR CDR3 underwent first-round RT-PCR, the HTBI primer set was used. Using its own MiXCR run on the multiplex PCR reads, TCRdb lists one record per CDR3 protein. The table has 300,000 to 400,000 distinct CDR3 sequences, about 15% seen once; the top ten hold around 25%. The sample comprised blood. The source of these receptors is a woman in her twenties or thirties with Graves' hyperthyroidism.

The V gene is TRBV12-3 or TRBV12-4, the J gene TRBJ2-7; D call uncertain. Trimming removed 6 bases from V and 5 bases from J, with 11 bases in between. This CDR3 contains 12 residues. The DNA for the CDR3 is TGTGCCAGCAGCCATTCGTCCCACGAGCAGTACTTC. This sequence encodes CASSHSSHEQYF.

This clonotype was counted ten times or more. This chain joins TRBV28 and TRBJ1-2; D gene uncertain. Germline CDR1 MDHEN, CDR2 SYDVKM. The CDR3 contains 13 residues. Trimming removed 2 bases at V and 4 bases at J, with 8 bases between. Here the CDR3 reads CASSLGWGYGYTF. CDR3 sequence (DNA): TGTGCCAGCAGTTTAGGCTGGGGCTATGGCTACACCTTC.

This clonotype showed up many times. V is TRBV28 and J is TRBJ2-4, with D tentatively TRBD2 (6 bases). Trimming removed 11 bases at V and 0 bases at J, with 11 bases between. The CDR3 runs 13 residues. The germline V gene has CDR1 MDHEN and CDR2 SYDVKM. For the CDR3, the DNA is TGTGCCGTTACCGGGGGAGCCAAAAACATTCAGTACTTC. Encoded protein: CAVTGGAKNIQYF.

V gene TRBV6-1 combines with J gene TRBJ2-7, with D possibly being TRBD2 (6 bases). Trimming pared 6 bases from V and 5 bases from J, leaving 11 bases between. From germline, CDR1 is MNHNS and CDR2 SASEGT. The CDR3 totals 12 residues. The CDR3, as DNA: TGTGCCAGCAGCCGAACTAGCCACGAGCAGTACTTC. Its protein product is CASSRTSHEQYF.

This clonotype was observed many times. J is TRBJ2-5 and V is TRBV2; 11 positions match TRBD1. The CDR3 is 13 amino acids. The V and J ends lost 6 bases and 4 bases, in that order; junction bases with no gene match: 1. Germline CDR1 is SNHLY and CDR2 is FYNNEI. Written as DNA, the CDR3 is TGTGCCAGCAGCGGGACAGGGGGAGAGACCCAGTACTTC. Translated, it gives CASSGTGGETQYF.

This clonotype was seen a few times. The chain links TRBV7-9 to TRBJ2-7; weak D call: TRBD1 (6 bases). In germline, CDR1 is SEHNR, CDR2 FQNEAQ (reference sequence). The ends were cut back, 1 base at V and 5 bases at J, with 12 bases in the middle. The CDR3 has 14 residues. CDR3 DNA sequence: TGTGCCAGCAGCTTAGGACAGGCCGGGGACGAGCAGTACTTC. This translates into CASSLGQAGDEQYF.

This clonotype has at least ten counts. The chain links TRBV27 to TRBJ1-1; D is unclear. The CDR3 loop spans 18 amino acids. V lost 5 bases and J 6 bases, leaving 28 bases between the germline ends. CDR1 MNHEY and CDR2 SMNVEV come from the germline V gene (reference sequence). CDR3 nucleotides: TGTGCCAGCAGTCGCAGCCCACCCTACGGGATCCTATTTGCTGAAGCTTTCTTT. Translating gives CASSRSPPYGILFAEAFF.

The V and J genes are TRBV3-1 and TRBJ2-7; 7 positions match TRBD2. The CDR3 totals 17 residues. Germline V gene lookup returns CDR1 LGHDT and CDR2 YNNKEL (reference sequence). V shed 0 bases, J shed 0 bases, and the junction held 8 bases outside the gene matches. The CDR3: CASSQELAGLFSYEQYF. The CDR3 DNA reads TGTGCCAGCAGCCAAGAGTTAGCGGGCCTGTTCTCCTACGAGCAGTACTTC.

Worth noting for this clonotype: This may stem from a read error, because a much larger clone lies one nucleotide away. The CDR3 nucleotides read TGTGCCAGCAGTTACGACGGCCTCAGCTCTGGAAACACCGTATATTTT. Residues: CASSYDGLSSGNTVYF. This chain connects TRBV6-2 or TRBV6-3 to TRBJ1-3; no firm D call. Germline CDR1 reads MNHEY; CDR2 reads SVGEGT. The CDR3 covers 16 residues.

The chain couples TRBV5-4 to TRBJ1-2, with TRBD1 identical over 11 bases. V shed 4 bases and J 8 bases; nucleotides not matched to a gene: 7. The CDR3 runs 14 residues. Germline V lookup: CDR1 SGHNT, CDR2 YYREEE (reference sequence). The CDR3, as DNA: TGTGCCAGCAGCATGGACAGGGGGCGAGGAGGCTACACCTTC. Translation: CASSMDRGRGGYTF.

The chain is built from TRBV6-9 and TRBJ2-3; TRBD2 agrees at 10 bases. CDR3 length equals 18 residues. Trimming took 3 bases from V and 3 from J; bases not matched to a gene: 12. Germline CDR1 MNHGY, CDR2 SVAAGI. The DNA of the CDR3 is TGTGCCAGCAGTTACCAACGGACTAGCGGTTTTAGTACAGATACGCAGTATTTT. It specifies CASSYQRTSGFSTDTQYF.

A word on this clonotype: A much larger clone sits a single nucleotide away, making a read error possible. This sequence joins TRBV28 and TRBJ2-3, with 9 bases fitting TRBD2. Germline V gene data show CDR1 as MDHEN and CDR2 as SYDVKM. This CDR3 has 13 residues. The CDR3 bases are TGTGCCACCTTAGCGGGAGCCGCAGATAAGCAGTATTTT. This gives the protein CATLAGAADKQYF.

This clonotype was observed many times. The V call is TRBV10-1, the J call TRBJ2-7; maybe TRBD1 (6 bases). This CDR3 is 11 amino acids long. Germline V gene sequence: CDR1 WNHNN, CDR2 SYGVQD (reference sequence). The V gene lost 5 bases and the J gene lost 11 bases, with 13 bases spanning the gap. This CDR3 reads CASSTGNEEYF. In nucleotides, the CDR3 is TGCGCCAGCAGTACAGGGAATGAGGAGTACTTC.

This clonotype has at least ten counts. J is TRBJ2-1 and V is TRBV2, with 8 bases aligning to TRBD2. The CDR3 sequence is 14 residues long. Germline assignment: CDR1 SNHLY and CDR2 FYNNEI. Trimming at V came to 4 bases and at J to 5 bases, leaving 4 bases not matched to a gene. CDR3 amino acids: CASSVAGIHNEQFF. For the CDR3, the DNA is TGTGCCAGCAGTGTAGCGGGAATTCACAATGAGCAGTTCTTC. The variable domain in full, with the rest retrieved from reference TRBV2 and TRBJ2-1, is EPEVTQTPSHQVTQMGQEVILRCVPISNHLYFYWYRQILGQKVEFLVSFYNNEISEKSEIFDDQFSVERPDGSNFTLKIRSTKLEDSAMYFCASSVAGIHNEQFFGPGTRLTVL.

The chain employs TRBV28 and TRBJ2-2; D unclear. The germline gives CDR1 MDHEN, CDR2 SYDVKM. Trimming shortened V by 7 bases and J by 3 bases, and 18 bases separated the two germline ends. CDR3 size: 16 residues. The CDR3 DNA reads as TGTGCCAGCACTCCTTCAAACCAACTGGACACCGGGGAGCTGTTTTTT. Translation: CASTPSNQLDTGELFF.

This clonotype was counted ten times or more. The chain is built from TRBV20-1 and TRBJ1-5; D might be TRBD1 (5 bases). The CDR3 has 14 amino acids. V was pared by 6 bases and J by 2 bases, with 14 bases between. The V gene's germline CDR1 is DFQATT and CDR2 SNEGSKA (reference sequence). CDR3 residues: CSASGPRGNQPQHF. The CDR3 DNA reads TGCAGTGCCAGCGGCCCCAGGGGCAATCAGCCCCAGCATTTT.

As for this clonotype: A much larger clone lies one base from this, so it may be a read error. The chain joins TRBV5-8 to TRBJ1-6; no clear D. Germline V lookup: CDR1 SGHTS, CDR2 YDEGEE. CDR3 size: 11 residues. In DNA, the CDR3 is TGTACCAGCAGCTCCCCCAGCACCCTCCACTTT. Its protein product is CTSSSPSTLHF. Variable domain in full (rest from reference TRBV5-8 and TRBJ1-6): EAGVTQSPTHLIKTRGQQATLRCSPISGHTSVYWYQQALGLGLQFLLWYDEGEERNRGNFPPRFSGRQFPNYSSELNVNALELEDSALYLCTSSSPSTLHFGNGTRLTVT.

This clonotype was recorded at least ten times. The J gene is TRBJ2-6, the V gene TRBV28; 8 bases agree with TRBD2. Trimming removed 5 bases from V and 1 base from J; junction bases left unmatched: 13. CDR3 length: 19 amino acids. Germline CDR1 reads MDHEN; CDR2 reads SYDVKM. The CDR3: CASSPTGGVVPSGANVLTF. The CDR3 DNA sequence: TGTGCCAGCAGTCCTACCGGGGGGGTAGTTCCTTCTGGGGCCAACGTCCTGACTTTC.

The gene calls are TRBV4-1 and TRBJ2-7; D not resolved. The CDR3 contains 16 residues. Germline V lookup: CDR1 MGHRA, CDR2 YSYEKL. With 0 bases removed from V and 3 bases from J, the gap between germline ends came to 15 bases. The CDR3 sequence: CASSQDFGQQLYEQYF. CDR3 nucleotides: TGCGCCAGCAGCCAAGATTTCGGCCAGCAACTCTACGAGCAGTACTTC.